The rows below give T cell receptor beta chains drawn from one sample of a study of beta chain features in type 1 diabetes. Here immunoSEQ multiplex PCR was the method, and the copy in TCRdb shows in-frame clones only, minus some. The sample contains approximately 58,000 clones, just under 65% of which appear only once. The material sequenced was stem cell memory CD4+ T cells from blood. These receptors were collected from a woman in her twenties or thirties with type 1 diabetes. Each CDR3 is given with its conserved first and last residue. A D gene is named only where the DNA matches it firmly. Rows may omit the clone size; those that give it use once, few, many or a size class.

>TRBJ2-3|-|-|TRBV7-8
TGTGCCAGCAGCGACTACCCTAGCACAGATACGCAGTATTTT
CASSDYPSTDTQYF
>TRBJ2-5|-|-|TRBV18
TGTGCCAGCTCACCAAGGGGAGAGACCCAGTACTTC
CASSPRGETQYF
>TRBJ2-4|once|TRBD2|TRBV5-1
TGCGCCAGCAGCTTGGTTGGACTAGCGGGAGGGCCGCGGTACTTC
CASSLVGLAGGPRYF
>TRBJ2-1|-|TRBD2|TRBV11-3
TGTGCCAGCAGCTTGGGGGTAGCGGGTAATGAGCAGTTCTTC
CASSLGVAGNEQFF
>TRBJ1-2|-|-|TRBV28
TGTGCCAGCTTCTCTCGGGGGGGGGCTAACTATGGCTACACCTTC
CASFSRGGANYGYTF
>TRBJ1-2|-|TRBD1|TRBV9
TGTGCCAGCAGCAACCAGGGGGTGGGATATGGCTACACCTTC
CASSNQGVGYGYTF
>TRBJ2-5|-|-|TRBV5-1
TGCGCCAGCAGCTTGGAGGGTAGCGGATTTCGGCAAGAGACCCAGTACTTC
CASSLEGSGFRQETQYF
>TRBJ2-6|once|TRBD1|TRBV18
TGTGCCAGCTCCCGACAGGGGACTGGGGCCAACGTCCTGACTTTC
CASSRQGTGANVLTF
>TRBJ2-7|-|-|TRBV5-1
TGCGCCAGCAGCTTGGCTGGCTCAGGATACGAGCAGTACTTC
CASSLAGSGYEQYF
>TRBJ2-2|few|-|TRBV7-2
TGTGCCAGCAGCTTAGCCGTCCAGGCAAACACCGGGGAGCTGTTTTTT
CASSLAVQANTGELFF
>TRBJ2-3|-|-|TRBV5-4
TGTGCCAGCAGCTTCCCGCAGAGCACAGATACGCAGTATTTT
CASSFPQSTDTQYF
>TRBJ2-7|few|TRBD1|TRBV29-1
TGCAGCGGGGGGACAGGGCAGTCCGAGCAGTACTTC
CSGGTGQSEQYF
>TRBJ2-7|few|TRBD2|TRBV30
TGTGCCTGGAGTGCAGGGACTAGCGGGAGTTTCGAGCAGTACTTC
CAWSAGTSGSFEQYF
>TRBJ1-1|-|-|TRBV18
TGTGCCAGCTCACGGGGAGGGAGAGTGGACACTGAAGCTTTCTTT
CASSRGGRVDTEAFF
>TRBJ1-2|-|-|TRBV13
TGTGCCAGCAGCATCACAGGGCTCTATGGCTACACCTTC
CASSITGLYGYTF
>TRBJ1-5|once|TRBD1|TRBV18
TGTGCCAGCTCACCAAGTGTGGGGGACAGAAATCAGCCCCAGCATTTT
CASSPSVGDRNQPQHF
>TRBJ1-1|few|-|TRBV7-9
TGTGCCAGCAGCCAATACAGGGCGGAGAACACTGAAGCTTTCTTT
CASSQYRAENTEAFF
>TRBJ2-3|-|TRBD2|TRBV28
TGTGCCAGCAGTAGCGGGAGACTCACAGATACGCAGTATTTT
CASSSGRLTDTQYF
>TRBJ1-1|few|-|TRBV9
TGTGCCAGCAGCCGGACAGATACTGAAGCTTTCTTT
CASSRTDTEAFF
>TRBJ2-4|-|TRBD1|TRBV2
TGTGCCGGACTGGGACAGGGAAAAAACATTCAGTACTTC
CAGLGQGKNIQYF
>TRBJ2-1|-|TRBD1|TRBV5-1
TGCGCCAGCAGCCAGGGACAGAATAATGAGCAGTTCTTC
CASSQGQNNEQFF
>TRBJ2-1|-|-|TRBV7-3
TGTGCCAGCAGCTCAATACCCTCTGACAGCTTCTCCTACAATGAGCAGTTCTTC
CASSSIPSDSFSYNEQFF
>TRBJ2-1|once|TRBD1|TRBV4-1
TGCGCCAGCAGCCACGCCGACAGGGCGGTCAATGAGCAGTTCTTC
CASSHADRAVNEQFF
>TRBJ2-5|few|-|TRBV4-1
TGCGCCAGCAGCTCGTTCCGGTTTGAGACCCAGTACTTC
CASSSFRFETQYF
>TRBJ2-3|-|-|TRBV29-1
TGCAGCGTTCTTACAGCGGGCGCTATGTGGACAGATACGCAGTATTTT
CSVLTAGAMWTDTQYF
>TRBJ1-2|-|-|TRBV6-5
TGTGCCAGCAATCCTAATGGGAGGGAGGGCTATGGCTACACCTTC
CASNPNGREGYGYTF
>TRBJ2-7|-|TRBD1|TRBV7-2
TGTGCCAGCAGCTCTCGACCGGACAGGGAGAACTACGAGCAGTACTTC
CASSSRPDRENYEQYF
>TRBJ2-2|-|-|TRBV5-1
TGCGCCAGCAGCCGTCTTACCGGGGAGCTGTTTTTT
CASSRLTGELFF
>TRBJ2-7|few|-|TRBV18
TGTGCCAGCTCACTGGACATCTCCTACGAGCAGTACTTC
CASSLDISYEQYF
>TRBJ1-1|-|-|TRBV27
TGTGCCAGCAGTCTCCAGGGTATTGGCACTGAAGCTTTCTTT
CASSLQGIGTEAFF
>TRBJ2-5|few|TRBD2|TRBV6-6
TGTGCCAGCACCTCGACTAGCGGGAGTCAAGAGACCCAGTACTTC
CASTSTSGSQETQYF
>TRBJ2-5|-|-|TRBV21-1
TGTGCCACCCTATTACAGGGGAAAGAGACCCAGTACTTC
CATLLQGKETQYF
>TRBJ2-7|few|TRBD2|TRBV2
TGTGCCAGCACCTGGACTAGCGGGGAGCAGTACTTC
CASTWTSGEQYF
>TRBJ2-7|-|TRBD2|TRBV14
TGTGCCAGCAGCCAAGGTGTTCCTAGCGGGAACGAGCAGTACTTC
CASSQGVPSGNEQYF
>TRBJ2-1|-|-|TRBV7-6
TGTGCCAGCAGCTTAGTAGACGGAGACAATGAGCAGTTCTTC
CASSLVDGDNEQFF
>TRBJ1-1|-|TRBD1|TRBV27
TGTGCCAGCAGTTTCACGGGACAGGACACTGAAGCTTTCTTT
CASSFTGQDTEAFF
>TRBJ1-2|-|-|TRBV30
TGTGCCTGGAGCCGGGACTCCTCTAGCTATGGCTACACCTTC
CAWSRDSSSYGYTF
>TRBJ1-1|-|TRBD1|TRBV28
TGTGCCAGCAGTTCCCCCTCAGGGGGCGGGACTGAAGCTTTCTTT
CASSSPSGGGTEAFF
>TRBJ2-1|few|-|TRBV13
TGTGCCAGCAGCCTAGCGGACAGGCAACCCTACAATGAGCAGTTCTTC
CASSLADRQPYNEQFF
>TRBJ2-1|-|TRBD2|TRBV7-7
TGTGCTAGCATGGTTACTTTGACAGCGGGGCAAAACAATGAGCAGTTCTTC
CASMVTLTAGQNNEQFF
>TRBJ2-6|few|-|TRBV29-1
TGCAGCGTTGTGGGGGGACCTGGGGCCAACGTCCTGACTTTC
CSVVGGPGANVLTF
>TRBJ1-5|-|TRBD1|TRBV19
TGTGCCAGCAAGACAGGGGCACGCAATCAGCCCCAGCATTTT
CASKTGARNQPQHF
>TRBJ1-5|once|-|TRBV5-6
TGTGCCAGCAGCTTGGCCGGGGGGCCCCAGCATTTT
CASSLAGGPQHF
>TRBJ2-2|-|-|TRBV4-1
TGCGCCAGCAGCCAAGGGCCTTCCTCGAACACCGGGGAGCTGTTTTTT
CASSQGPSSNTGELFF
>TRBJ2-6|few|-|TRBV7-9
TGTGCCAGCAGCTTAAGTAGACAGACCTTTGGTGGGGCCAACGTCCTGACTTTC
CASSLSRQTFGGANVLTF
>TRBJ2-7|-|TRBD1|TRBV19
TGTGCCAGTAGTCTCGGACAGGGGAACTACGAGCAGTACTTC
CASSLGQGNYEQYF
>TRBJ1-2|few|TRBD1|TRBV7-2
TGTGCCAGCAGCTTAGCGGGACAGGGGGCCTTCGGCTACACCTTC
CASSLAGQGAFGYTF
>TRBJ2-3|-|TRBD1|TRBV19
TGTGCCAGTAGTATATTGACAGGGGGAACAGATACGCAGTATTTT
CASSILTGGTDTQYF
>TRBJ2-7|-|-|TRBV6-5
TGTGCCAGCAGTTACTCGGGCCAACCCTACGAGCAGTACTTC
CASSYSGQPYEQYF
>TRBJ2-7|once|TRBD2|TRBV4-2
TGTGCCAGCAGCCAAGGTGGTAGCGGGAGTCTGAACGAGCAGTACTTC
CASSQGGSGSLNEQYF
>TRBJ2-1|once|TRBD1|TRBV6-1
TGTGCCAGCAAGGGAGGGGGACAGGGTGCCAATGAGCAGTTCTTC
CASKGGGQGANEQFF
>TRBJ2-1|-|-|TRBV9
TGTGCCAGCAGCGTAGGCCCAGGTTACAATGAGCAGTTCTTC
CASSVGPGYNEQFF
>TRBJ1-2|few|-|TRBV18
TGTGCCAGCTCACCAACACCGAACTATGGCTACACCTTC
CASSPTPNYGYTF
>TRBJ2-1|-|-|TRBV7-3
TGTGCCAGCAGCTTAAATTCGGGTACCTACAATGAGCAGTTCTTC
CASSLNSGTYNEQFF
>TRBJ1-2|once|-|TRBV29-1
TGCAGCGTTCCCAAGGGACGGGACTCTAATTTGGCTGGCTACACCTTC
CSVPKGRDSNLAGYTF
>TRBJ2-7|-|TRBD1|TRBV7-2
TGTGCCAGCAGCGCCGGGACAGGAAGCCACGAGCAGTACTTC
CASSAGTGSHEQYF
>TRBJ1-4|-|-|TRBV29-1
TGCAGCGCCGATCAAGGCGGAGGAGGGGAAAAACTGTTTTTT
CSADQGGGGEKLFF
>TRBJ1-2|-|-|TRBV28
TGTGCCAGCAGTTTCCCCCAAGGAGGCTATGGCTACACCTTC
CASSFPQGGYGYTF
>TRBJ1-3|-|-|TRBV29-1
TGCAGCGTTGCCCCTCTCTCTGGAAACACCATATATTTT
CSVAPLSGNTIYF